A selection of T cell receptor beta chains follows, all from one sample in a study of T cells in Graves' hyperthyroidism and ophthalmopathy. TCRdb re-analysed the multiplex PCR reads in MiXCR, keeping a single row per CDR3 protein. Seen here are about 250,000 distinct CDR3 sequences, about 20% observed once, and the top ten hold approximately 60%. Material for sequencing was blood. The receptors were sampled from a young man with Graves' ophthalmopathy. The CDR3 runs from the conserved cysteine through the conserved F or W. Each record gives: J gene, V gene, CDR3 protein.

>TRBJ2-5|TRBV6-2/TRBV6-3
CASSYPGDWWDRGMKTQYF
>TRBJ1-3|TRBV15
CATSWDLSGNTIYF
>TRBJ2-1|TRBV7-9
CASSLGREGLSYNEQFF
>TRBJ1-5|TRBV12-3/TRBV12-4
CASTRAPGSNQPQHF
>TRBJ2-1|TRBV29-1
CSVVKAGSYNEQFF
>TRBJ1-2|TRBV28
CASSFHGSSNYGYTF
>TRBJ2-3|TRBV6-1
CASRRTSEDTQYF
>TRBJ2-5|TRBV28
CASSGTSGVETQYF
>TRBJ1-1|TRBV7-9
CASTKNGGELNTEAFF
>TRBJ2-1|TRBV12-3/TRBV12-4
CASSPGLAGGNNEQFF
>TRBJ1-1|TRBV12-3/TRBV12-4
CASSLRGSEQAFF
>TRBJ2-1|TRBV7-8
CASSVTGNLDEQFF
>TRBJ1-2|TRBV6-1
CASRPGQGVGGYTF
>TRBJ2-7|TRBV11-2
CASNIIGRGSSSYEQYF
>TRBJ2-3|TRBV29-1
CSAGTRGWTDTQYF
>TRBJ1-4|TRBV30
CAWRFWGGEKLFF
>TRBJ2-1|TRBV6-2/TRBV6-3
CASSYSLAGGRWDEQFF
>TRBJ2-7|TRBV19
CASSPRRVGAGAIYEQYF
>TRBJ2-1|TRBV29-1
CSVGGSGLSYNEQFF
>TRBJ1-1|TRBV6-6
CASSYSAGGRTGHTEAFF
>TRBJ2-1|TRBV3-1
CASSQVGGRSYNEQFF
>TRBJ2-5|TRBV5-1
CASSFQAGAQETQYF
>TRBJ2-5|TRBV10-3
CATGVEETQYF
>TRBJ2-7|TRBV9
CASSVGGTGAYEQYF
>TRBJ2-1|TRBV20-1
CSARDPAGGDNEQFF
>TRBJ2-7|TRBV15
CATSRDRGEQYF
>TRBJ1-6|TRBV20-1
CSARMDRSSPLHF
>TRBJ1-5|TRBV28
CASSFTSQNQPQHF
>TRBJ2-6|TRBV30
CAWSGGSVERGANVLTF
>TRBJ2-7|TRBV7-9
CASAGLALIEQYF
>TRBJ1-6|TRBV20-1
CSAEGENSYNSPLHF
>TRBJ2-7|TRBV2
CASSPHQSFYEQYF
>TRBJ2-7|TRBV4-1
CASSPTGTRGYEQYF
>TRBJ2-7|TRBV6-1
CASSPADGTYEQYF
>TRBJ2-5|TRBV7-9
CASSLAVAGLGETQYF
>TRBJ2-7|TRBV20-1
CSASGLAGIRKSYEQYF
>TRBJ2-7|TRBV18
CASSPTQGETYEQYF
>TRBJ1-6|TRBV29-1
CSVLEQWNSPLHF
>TRBJ2-1|TRBV28
CASSPPGQGAPNEQFF
>TRBJ1-2|TRBV28
CASRPFNQVGRGRYGYTF
>TRBJ2-7|TRBV28
CASSRGVGAHEQYF
>TRBJ2-5|TRBV28
CASSLLLGRAQETQYF
>TRBJ2-5|TRBV6-1
CASSSGLAGGGTQYF
>TRBJ1-1|TRBV20-1
CSASWGTEAFF
>TRBJ2-7|TRBV5-1
CASSLALLDEQYF
>TRBJ2-3|TRBV10-3
CAISPTGEDTQYF
>TRBJ1-4|TRBV18
CASSPSATNEKLFF
>TRBJ2-7|TRBV11-3
CASSLPGGRDEQYF
>TRBJ2-7|TRBV5-1
CASSFGTGPLTYEQYF